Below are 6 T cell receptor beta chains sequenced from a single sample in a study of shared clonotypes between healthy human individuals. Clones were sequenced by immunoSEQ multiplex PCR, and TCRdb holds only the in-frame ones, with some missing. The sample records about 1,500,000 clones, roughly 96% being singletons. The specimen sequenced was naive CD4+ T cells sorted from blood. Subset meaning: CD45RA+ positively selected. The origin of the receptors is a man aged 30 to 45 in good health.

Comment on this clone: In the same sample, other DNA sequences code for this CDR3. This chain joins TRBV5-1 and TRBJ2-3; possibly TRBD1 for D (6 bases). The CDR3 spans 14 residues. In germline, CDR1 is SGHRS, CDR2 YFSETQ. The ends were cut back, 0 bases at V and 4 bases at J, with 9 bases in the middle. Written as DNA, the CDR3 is TGCGCCAGCAGCTTGGACAGGGCTGCAGATACGCAGTATTTT. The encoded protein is CASSLDRAADTQYF. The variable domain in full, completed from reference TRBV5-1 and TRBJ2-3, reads KAGVTQTPRYLIKTRGQQVTLSCSPISGHRSVSWYQQTPGQGLQFLFEYFSETQRNKGNFPGRFSGRQFSNSRSEMNVSTLELGDSALYLCASSLDRAADTQYFGPGTRLTVL.

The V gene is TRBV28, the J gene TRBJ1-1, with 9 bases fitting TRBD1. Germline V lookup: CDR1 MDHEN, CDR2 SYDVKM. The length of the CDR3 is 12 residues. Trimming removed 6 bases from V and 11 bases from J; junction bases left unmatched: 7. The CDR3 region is CASSLTGGLAFF. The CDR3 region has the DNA TGTGCCAGCAGCTTGACAGGGGGTTTGGCTTTCTTT. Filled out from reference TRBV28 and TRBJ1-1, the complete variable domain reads DVKVTQSSRYLVKRTGEKVFLECVQDMDHENMFWYRQDPGLGLRLIYFSYDVKMKEKGDIPEGYSVSREKKERFSLILESASTNQTSMYLCASSLTGGLAFFGQGTRLTVV.

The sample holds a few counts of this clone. The CDR3 region is CASSLRVTEAFF. CDR3 DNA: TGTGCCAGCAGCTTGAGGGTCACTGAAGCTTTCTTT. The V gene is TRBV5-5, the J gene TRBJ1-1; no reliable D call. The CDR3 covers 12 residues. From germline, CDR1 is SGHKS and CDR2 YYEKEE (reference sequence). Trimming cost V 1 base and J 4 bases, with 5 bases left between them.

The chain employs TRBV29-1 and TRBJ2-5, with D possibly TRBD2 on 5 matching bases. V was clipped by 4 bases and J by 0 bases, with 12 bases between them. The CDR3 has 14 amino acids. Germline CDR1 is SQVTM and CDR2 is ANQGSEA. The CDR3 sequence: CSVVVSGYQETQYF. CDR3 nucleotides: TGCAGCGTTGTGGTATCGGGATACCAAGAGACCCAGTACTTC.

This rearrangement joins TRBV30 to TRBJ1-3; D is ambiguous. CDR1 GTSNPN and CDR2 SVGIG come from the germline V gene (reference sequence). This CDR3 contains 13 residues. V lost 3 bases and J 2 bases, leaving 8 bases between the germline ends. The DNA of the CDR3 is TGTGCCTGGAGGTGGGGAACTGGAAACACCATATATTTT. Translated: CAWRWGTGNTIYF.

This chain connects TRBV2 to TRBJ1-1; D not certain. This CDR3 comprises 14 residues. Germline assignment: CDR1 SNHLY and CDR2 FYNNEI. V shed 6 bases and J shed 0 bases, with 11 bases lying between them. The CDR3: CASSIQALNTEAFF. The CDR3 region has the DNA TGTGCCAGCAGCATCCAGGCGTTGAACACTGAAGCTTTCTTT.